This paragraph reports one T cell receptor beta chain. Its antigen is still unknown. The sample belongs to a study of cytomegalovirus exposure and HLA in healthy donors. Study context: Prior work identified under 130 million unique TCR beta sequences in around 170 million T cells. Overall study results and limits: Specific recognition of CMV antigens was confirmed in vitro for a few chains (all CMV-associated).

It was with 60 Vbeta and 13 Jbeta primers that the PCR ran. As originally analysed: Later, tens of millions of unique TCR beta chains were counted in an analysis, and roughly 11 million of them were shared. This table comes from immunoSEQ multiplex PCR, and its TCRdb copy is limited to in-frame clones, with some not included. V, J and clone size were drawn from that table, and D and trimming were deduced from the DNA. The repertoire holds roughly 160,000 clones, with approximately 80% as singletons. The germline CDR1 and CDR2 sequences are LNHDA and SQIVND (reference sequence). CDR3 length: 16 residues. V shed 5 bases, J shed 1 base, and the junction held 4 bases outside the gene matches.

The rearrangement uses TRBV19 and TRBJ2-3, with 12 bases matching TRBD2. Sequencing input: PBMCs. This TCR was recovered from a woman between 50 and 59 years old in good health and CMV-seropositive. CDR3 amino acids: CASSPRTSGGTDTQYF. Here the CDR3 DNA reads TGTGCCAGTAGTCCCCGGACTAGCGGGGGCACAGATACGCAGTATTTT.